Below are 9 T cell receptor beta chains sequenced from a single sample in a study of blood T cell repertoires in COVID-19 (dated by TCRdb to the early 2020s). Receptors were amplified or captured by the immunoSEQ multiplex PCR assay. The immuneACCESS repertoire file appears here via TCRdb, limited to in-frame rearrangements. These files lack a portion of the clones; in checked studies, under half of the deficit traces to unresolved V genes, and the cause of the others is not known. Recorded for this sample are about 160,000 clones; around 93% of them occurred a single time. The top ten hold 4.8% of the sample. Sequences were obtained from peripheral blood. Receptor source: a young man with COVID-19, enrolled during active disease.

The chain is built from TRBV5-4 and TRBJ2-7, with TRBD2 as a possible D gene (6 bases). CDR3 size: 17 residues. V lost 4 bases and J 0 bases, leaving 20 bases between the germline ends. From germline, CDR1 is SGHNT and CDR2 YYREEE (reference sequence). The CDR3 coding sequence is TGTGCCAGCAGCGCCGCTAAGGGACTGAATGTCTCCTACGAGCAGTACTTC. Protein product: CASSAAKGLNVSYEQYF.

The chain carries TRBV7-2 and TRBJ1-5; unclear D gene. Germline CDR1 SGHTA, CDR2 FQGNSA. The V end lost 5 bases, the J end lost 3 bases, and 14 bases lay between the germline ends. The CDR3 sequence is 15 residues long. CDR3 region: CASSPQDWVNQPQHF. The CDR3 DNA reads TGTGCCAGCAGCCCCCAGGATTGGGTCAATCAGCCCCAGCATTTT.

The chain links TRBV27 to TRBJ1-6; D is unclear. Germline V gene sequence: CDR1 MNHEY, CDR2 SMNVEV (reference sequence). V was clipped by 3 bases and J by 3 bases, with 6 bases between them. The CDR3 sequence is 14 residues long. This chain's CDR3 is CASSFTNYNSPLHF. The DNA of the CDR3 is TGTGCCAGCAGTTTCACTAACTATAATTCACCCCTCCACTTT.

The chain couples TRBV7-9 to TRBJ1-5; 9 bases fit TRBD1. With 8 bases clipped from V and 0 bases from J, the junction kept 8 bases outside the gene matches. The CDR3 is made up of 16 amino acids. CDR1 is SEHNR and CDR2 is FQNEAQ in the germline V gene (reference sequence). CDR3 sequence (DNA): TGTGCCAGCCAAACAGACAGGGGGAGTAGCAATCAGCCCCAGCATTTT. It encodes CASQTDRGSSNQPQHF.

CDR3 region: CASSFRSLFSYEQYF. CDR3 in DNA: TGTGCCAGCAGCTTTCGGAGCCTATTCTCCTACGAGCAGTACTTC. The V call is TRBV7-2, the J call TRBJ2-7; D unclear. The CDR3 is made up of 15 amino acids. V was trimmed by 3 bases and J by 0 bases, leaving 12 bases between them. The germline V gene encodes CDR1 SGHTA and CDR2 FQGNSA. Full variable domain (remainder filled in from reference TRBV7-2 and TRBJ2-7): GAGVSQSPSNKVTEKGKDVELRCDPISGHTALYWYRQSLGQGLEFLIYFQGNSAPDKSGLPSDRFSAERTGGSVSTLTIQRTQQEDSAVYLCASSFRSLFSYEQYFGPGTRLTVT.

The gene calls are TRBV11-2 and TRBJ1-6; no clear D. The germline CDR1 and CDR2 sequences are SGHAT and FQNNGV. V was pared by 0 bases and J by 7 bases, with 10 bases between. This CDR3 has 15 residues. CDR3 sequence reads: CASSLDLAGNSPLHF. CDR3 sequence (DNA): TGTGCCAGCAGCTTAGATCTAGCGGGGAATTCACCCCTCCACTTT.

This chain joins TRBV7-2 and TRBJ1-1; D uncertain. This CDR3 contains 14 residues. Germline V gives CDR1 SGHTA, CDR2 FQGNSA. Trimming pared 5 bases from V and 1 base from J, leaving 11 bases between. The CDR3 sequence is CASSPDGRNTEAFF. Here the CDR3 DNA reads TGTGCCAGCAGCCCGGACGGGAGGAACACTGAAGCTTTCTTT.

The CDR3 sequence: CASSLWGQRNEKLFF. The CDR3 coding sequence is TGTGCCAGCAGTTTATGGGGGCAGAGGAATGAAAAACTGTTTTTT. The J gene is TRBJ1-4, the V gene TRBV28, with a possible D match to TRBD1 (5 bases). The CDR3 is made up of 15 amino acids. V was trimmed by 0 bases and J by 5 bases, leaving 10 bases between them. The germline gives CDR1 MDHEN, CDR2 SYDVKM.

The chain carries TRBV9 and TRBJ1-2; D not certain. The CDR3 has 16 residues. Looked up from germline, CDR1 is SGDLS and CDR2 is YYNGEE. V was trimmed by 0 bases and J by 8 bases, leaving 20 bases between them. CDR3 sequence (DNA): TGTGCCAGCAGCGTAGAGATGGGAGGGCGGCCCGGGGGCTACACCTTC. Its protein product is CASSVEMGGRPGGYTF. The variable domain in full, completed from reference TRBV9 and TRBJ1-2, reads DSGVTQTPKHLITATGQRVTLRCSPRSGDLSVYWYQQSLDQGLQFLIQYYNGEERAKGNILERFSAQQFPDLHSELNLSSLELGDSALYFCASSVEMGGRPGGYTFGSGTRLTVV.